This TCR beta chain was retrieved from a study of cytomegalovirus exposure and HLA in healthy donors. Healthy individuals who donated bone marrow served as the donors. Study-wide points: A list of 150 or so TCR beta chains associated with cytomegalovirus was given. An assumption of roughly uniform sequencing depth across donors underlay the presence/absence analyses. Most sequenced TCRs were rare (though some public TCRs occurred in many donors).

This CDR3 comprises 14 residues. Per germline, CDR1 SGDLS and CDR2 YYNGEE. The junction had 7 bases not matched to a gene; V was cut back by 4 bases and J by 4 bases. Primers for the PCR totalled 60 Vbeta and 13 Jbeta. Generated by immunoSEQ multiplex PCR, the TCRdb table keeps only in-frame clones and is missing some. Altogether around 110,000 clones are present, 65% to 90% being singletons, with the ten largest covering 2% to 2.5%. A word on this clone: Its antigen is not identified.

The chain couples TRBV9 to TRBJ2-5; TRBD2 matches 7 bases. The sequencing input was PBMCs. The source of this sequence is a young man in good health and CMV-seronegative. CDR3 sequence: CASSPPGGTETQYF. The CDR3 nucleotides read TGTGCCAGCAGCCCGCCGGGGGGTACAGAGACCCAGTACTTC.